The rows below give T cell receptor beta chains drawn from one sample of a study of cytomegalovirus exposure and HLA in healthy donors. The protocol was immunoSEQ multiplex PCR, while the TCRdb copy is restricted to in-frame clones and leaves out a portion. The data contain fewer than 70,000 clones, around 70% of them singletons. Sequencing was performed on PBMCs. These receptors were obtained from a woman aged 30 to 39 in good health and CMV-seronegative. CDR3s include the opening cysteine and the closing phenylalanine or tryptophan. D genes are given only for firm matches. The listing skips clone size in some rows; elsewhere it reads once, few, many or a size class.

cdr3_aa,cdr3_nt,d_call,j_call,v_call,clone_size
CSVESQGNTGELFF,TGCAGCGTCGAGTCGCAGGGGAACACCGGGGAGCTGTTTTTT,.,TRBJ2-2,TRBV29-1,.
CASSWDTNTEAFF,TGCGCCAGCAGCTGGGACACTAACACTGAAGCTTTCTTT,.,TRBJ1-1,TRBV5-1,medium-sized
CASSEAPGAGTQYF,TGTGCCAGCAGTGAAGCGCCGGGTGCGGGGACGCAGTATTTT,.,TRBJ2-3,TRBV2,.
CASRPGQGYGYTF,TGTGCCAGCAGACCAGGGCAGGGCTATGGCTACACCTTC,.,TRBJ1-2,TRBV7-3,.
CASSPSPVANTGELFF,TGTGCCAGCAGCCCTAGCCCGGTAGCGAACACCGGGGAGCTGTTTTTT,.,TRBJ2-2,TRBV11-3,.
CASTLLTGNGYTF,TGTGCCAGCACCCTCTTAACCGGGAATGGCTACACCTTC,.,TRBJ1-2,TRBV28,few
CASKAGGTDTQYF,TGTGCCAGCAAAGCGGGGGGCACAGATACGCAGTATTTT,TRBD2,TRBJ2-3,TRBV2,.
CAISGTGDGYTF,TGTGCCATCAGTGGGACAGGGGATGGCTACACCTTC,TRBD1,TRBJ1-2,TRBV10-3,.
CASSPGTGLREDTQYF,TGTGCCAGCAGCCCGGGGACAGGGTTAAGAGAAGATACGCAGTATTTT,TRBD1,TRBJ2-3,TRBV7-9,.
CASSAFGEGHEQYF,TGTGCCAGCAGCGCCTTCGGGGAGGGCCACGAGCAGTACTTC,TRBD2,TRBJ2-7,TRBV7-3,.
CASSLEDRAYYGYTF,TGTGCCAGCAGCTTGGAGGACAGGGCTTACTATGGCTACACCTTC,TRBD1,TRBJ1-2,TRBV5-5,.
CASSLSLETQYF,TGTGCCAGCAGTTTAAGCCTGGAGACCCAGTACTTC,.,TRBJ2-5,TRBV25-1,.
CSVAAGGVGGSQYF,TGCAGCGTCGCCGCCGGGGGGGTAGGGGGTAGCCAGTACTTC,TRBD2,TRBJ2-5,TRBV29-1,.
CASSLASQGETQYF,TGCGCCAGCAGCTTGGCCTCACAGGGCGAGACCCAGTACTTC,.,TRBJ2-5,TRBV5-1,.
CASSFTSGGAADTQYF,TGTGCCAGCAGCTTTACTAGCGGGGGGGCTGCAGATACGCAGTATTTT,TRBD2,TRBJ2-3,TRBV11-2,.
CASSGISGIDETQYF,TGTGCCAGCAGCGGCATATCCGGGATCGACGAGACCCAGTACTTC,.,TRBJ2-5,TRBV9,.
CASGGRLNTEAFF,TGCGCCAGCGGGGGCAGACTGAACACTGAAGCTTTCTTT,.,TRBJ1-1,TRBV4-1,.
CASSPGGSSYEQYF,TGTGCCAGCAGTCCGGGGGGGAGCTCCTACGAGCAGTACTTC,TRBD2,TRBJ2-7,TRBV6-5,.
CASTFVGGSRETQYF,TGTGCCAGCACCTTTGTCGGGGGGTCCCGAGAGACCCAGTACTTC,TRBD2,TRBJ2-5,TRBV2,.
CAWSVGLAGARFF,TGTGCCTGGAGTGTGGGACTAGCGGGGGCCCGGTTCTTC,TRBD2,TRBJ2-7,TRBV30,.
CAISEGGNEQFF,TGTGCCATCAGTGAAGGGGGAAATGAGCAGTTCTTC,.,TRBJ2-1,TRBV10-3,few
CASRYEGHYEQYF,TGTGCCAGCAGGTATGAGGGCCACTACGAGCAGTACTTC,.,TRBJ2-7,TRBV6-5,.
CASSRGLAGLEQYF,TGCGCCAGCAGCCGGGGACTAGCGGGGCTCGAGCAGTACTTC,TRBD2,TRBJ2-7,TRBV5-1,.
CASSLSREGNQPQHF,TGTGCCAGCAGTTTAAGCAGGGAAGGGAATCAGCCCCAGCATTTT,.,TRBJ1-5,TRBV27,.
CASSLTTGSYSNQPQHF,TGTGCCAGCAGCTTGACCACTGGGAGTTATAGCAATCAGCCCCAGCATTTT,.,TRBJ1-5,TRBV7-8,once
CASRGGLGGASSTDTQYF,TGTGCCAGCAGGGGGGGTCTTGGCGGGGCCTCTAGCACAGATACGCAGTATTTT,.,TRBJ2-3,TRBV28,.
CASSPRPGGTDTQYF,TGCGCCAGCAGTCCAAGACCGGGGGGCACAGATACGCAGTATTTT,.,TRBJ2-3,TRBV5-1,.
CALQLKNTEAFF,TGTGCCTTACAGCTGAAGAACACTGAAGCTTTCTTT,.,TRBJ1-1,TRBV7-9,few
CAISITDRSNTEAFF,TGTGCCATCAGTATTACCGACAGATCGAACACTGAAGCTTTCTTT,.,TRBJ1-1,TRBV10-3,few
CASRALEAEQYF,TGTGCCAGCAGGGCTCTAGAAGCCGAGCAGTACTTC,.,TRBJ2-7,TRBV6-1,.
CASSLAAENYEQYF,TGTGCCAGCAGCTTAGCCGCGGAGAACTACGAGCAGTACTTC,.,TRBJ2-7,TRBV11-3,.
CASSFSGGPSQETQYF,TGTGCCAGCAGCTTTAGCGGGGGGCCATCCCAAGAGACCCAGTACTTC,TRBD2,TRBJ2-5,TRBV11-2,.
CAISDGGGTDTQYF,TGTGCCATCAGTGATGGGGGGGGAACAGATACGCAGTATTTT,TRBD2,TRBJ2-3,TRBV10-3,many
CASSLREGVRETQYF,TGTGCCAGCAGTTTGAGAGAGGGGGTTAGAGAGACCCAGTACTTC,.,TRBJ2-5,TRBV27,.
CASSFEGGDGYTF,TGTGCCAGCAGCTTCGAAGGGGGCGATGGCTACACCTTC,TRBD1,TRBJ1-2,TRBV11-2,once
CAISEGVETQYF,TGTGCCATCAGTGAAGGAGTAGAGACCCAGTACTTC,.,TRBJ2-5,TRBV10-3,.
CASSQPRQGAPSGANVLTF,TGTGCCAGCAGCCAACCTAGGCAGGGGGCTCCTTCGGGGGCCAACGTCCTGACTTTC,TRBD1,TRBJ2-6,TRBV4-2,.
CASSPFRGDTQYF,TGTGCCAGCAGCCCGTTTAGAGGTGATACGCAGTATTTT,.,TRBJ2-3,TRBV7-3,.
CASSQEAVASYEQYF,TGCGCCAGCAGCCAAGAAGCCGTAGCGTCCTACGAGCAGTACTTC,.,TRBJ2-7,TRBV4-3,.
CASSLQGVSTGELFF,TGTGCCAGCAGCCTCCAGGGTGTAAGCACCGGGGAGCTGTTTTTT,.,TRBJ2-2,TRBV13,.
CSDRSEAFF,TGCAGCGACAGGAGTGAAGCTTTCTTT,.,TRBJ1-1,TRBV29-1,.
CAWSGTGAFTDTQYF,TGTGCCTGGAGTGGGACAGGGGCTTTCACAGATACGCAGTATTTT,TRBD1,TRBJ2-3,TRBV30,few
CASSSPGHYNYGYTF,TGTGCCAGCAGCTCCCCCGGACACTACAACTATGGCTACACCTTC,.,TRBJ1-2,TRBV7-9,few
CASSIGAGEKTQHF,TGTGCCAGTAGTATAGGGGCAGGGGAGAAGACCCAGCATTTT,.,TRBJ1-5,TRBV19,few
CASSGGHTRTGELFF,TGTGCCAGCAGCGGCGGCCACACGAGGACCGGGGAGCTGTTTTTT,.,TRBJ2-2,TRBV7-3,.